The clone carrying this T cell receptor (beta chain) was recorded many times. The CDR3 contains 14 residues. Trimming at V came to 7 bases and at J to 2 bases, leaving 8 bases not matched to a gene. Germline V lookup: CDR1 LNHDA, CDR2 SQIVND (reference sequence). Profiling of TCR beta VDJ combinations and CDR3 sequences used genomic DNA as template. MiXCR, applied by TCRdb to the reads, yields one record per CDR3 protein. The profile covers approximately 160,000 distinct CDR3 sequences, with roughly 40% appearing a single time and 0.85% to 1.3% taken by the ten largest. These data are taken from a study of CD8+CD57+ T cells in acquired aplastic anemia.

The sample taken for sequencing was sorted CD4+, CD8+, or CD8+CD57+ T cells (not recorded which) from PBMCs. This TCR derives from a human donor in good health. V and J are TRBV19 and TRBJ2-7, with TRBD1 matching over 7 bases. The CDR3 here is CASMSGDRTYEQYF. CDR3 coding DNA: TGTGCCAGTATGAGTGGGGACAGAACCTACGAGCAGTACTTC.